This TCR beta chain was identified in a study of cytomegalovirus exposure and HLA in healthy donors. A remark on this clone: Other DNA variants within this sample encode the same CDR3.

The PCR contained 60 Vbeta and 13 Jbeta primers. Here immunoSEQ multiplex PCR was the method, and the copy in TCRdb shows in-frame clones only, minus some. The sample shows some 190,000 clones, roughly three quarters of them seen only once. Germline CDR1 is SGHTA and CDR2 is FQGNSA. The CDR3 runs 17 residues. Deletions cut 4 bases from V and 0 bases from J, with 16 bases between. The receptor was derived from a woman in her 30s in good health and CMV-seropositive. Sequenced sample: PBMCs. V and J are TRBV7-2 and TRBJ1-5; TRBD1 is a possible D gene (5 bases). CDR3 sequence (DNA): TGTGCCAGCAGCTCCGACAGCCTGGGCTATAGCAATCAGCCCCAGCATTTT. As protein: CASSSDSLGYSNQPQHF. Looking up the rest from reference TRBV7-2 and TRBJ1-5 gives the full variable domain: GAGVSQSPSNKVTEKGKDVELRCDPISGHTALYWYRQSLGQGLEFLIYFQGNSAPDKSGLPSDRFSAERTGGSVSTLTIQRTQQEDSAVYLCASSSDSLGYSNQPQHFGDGTRLSIL.